The present T cell receptor beta chain was sequenced within a study of cytomegalovirus exposure and HLA in healthy donors. Whole-study results and caveats: The study listed roughly 150 cytomegalovirus-associated TCR beta chains. Presence/absence analyses assumed roughly uniform sequencing depth across donors, which may not hold. Later genetic work tied a missense DCLRE1C variant to beta-chain V and J trimming. Many donors carried some public TCRs, although rarity characterized most TCR sequences.

A remark on this clone: What it recognizes is unknown.

PCR involved 60 Vbeta and 13 Jbeta primers. Generated by immunoSEQ multiplex PCR, the TCRdb table keeps only in-frame clones and is missing some. The sample has about 98,000 clones; over 80% are singletons. The sequence was obtained from a man aged 40-50 years in good health and CMV-seronegative. The sample was PBMCs.

CDR3 nucleotides: TGTGCCAGCAGTCGACAGGGAACTACCTATGGCTACACCTTC. Translated, it gives CASSRQGTTYGYTF. The chain is built from TRBV6-5 and TRBJ1-2; 7 bases map to TRBD1. This CDR3 contains 14 residues. The junction had 7 bases not matched to a gene; V was cut back by 5 bases and J by 4 bases. Germline V gene sequence: CDR1 MNHEY, CDR2 SVGAGI.